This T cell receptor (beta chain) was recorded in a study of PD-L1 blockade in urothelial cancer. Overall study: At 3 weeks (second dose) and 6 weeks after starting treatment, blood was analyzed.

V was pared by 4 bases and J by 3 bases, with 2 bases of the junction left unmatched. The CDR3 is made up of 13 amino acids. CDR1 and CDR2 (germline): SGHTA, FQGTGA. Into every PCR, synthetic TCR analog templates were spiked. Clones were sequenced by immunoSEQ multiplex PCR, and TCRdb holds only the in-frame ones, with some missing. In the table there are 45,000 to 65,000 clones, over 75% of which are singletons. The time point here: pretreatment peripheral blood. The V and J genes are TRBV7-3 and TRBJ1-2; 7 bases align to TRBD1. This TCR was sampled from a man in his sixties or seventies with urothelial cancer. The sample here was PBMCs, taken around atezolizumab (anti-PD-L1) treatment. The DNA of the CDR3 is TGTGCCAGCAGCTCCACAGGGGACTATGGCTACACCTTC. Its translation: CASSSTGDYGYTF.